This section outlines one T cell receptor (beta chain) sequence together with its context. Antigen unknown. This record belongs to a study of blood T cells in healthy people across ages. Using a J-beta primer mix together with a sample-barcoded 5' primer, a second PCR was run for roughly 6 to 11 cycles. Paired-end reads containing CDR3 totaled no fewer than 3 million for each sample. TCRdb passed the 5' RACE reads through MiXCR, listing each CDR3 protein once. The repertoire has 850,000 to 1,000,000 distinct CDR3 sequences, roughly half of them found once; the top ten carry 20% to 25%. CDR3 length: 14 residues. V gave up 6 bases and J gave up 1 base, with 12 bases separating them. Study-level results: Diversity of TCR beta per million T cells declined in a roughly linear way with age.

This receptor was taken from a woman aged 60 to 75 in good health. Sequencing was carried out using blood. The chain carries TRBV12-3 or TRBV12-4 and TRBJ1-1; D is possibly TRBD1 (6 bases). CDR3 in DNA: TGTGCCAGCAGGTTGGGACACACGAACACTGAAGCTTTCTTT. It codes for CASRLGHTNTEAFF.